This T cell receptor (beta chain) appears in the sequencing data of a study of cytomegalovirus exposure and HLA in healthy donors. In the study overall: Across some 400 genotyped donors, about 80% landed in the Caucasian-associated ancestry cluster.

The CDR3 length is 15 residues. Germline-derived CDR1 and CDR2 are ENHRY and SYGVKD. Between the trimmed V and J ends, which lost 0 bases and 3 bases, there was a span of 9 bases. Findings and caveats of the study: In a later analysis, at a false discovery rate of 0.05, over 15,000 TCR beta sequences matched HLA alleles. V segments that were indistinguishable, TRBV6-2 and TRBV6-3 among them, were omitted from analysis.

13 Jbeta primers and 60 Vbeta primers were used for the PCR. Only in-frame clones appear in the TCRdb table, and some are missing; sequencing was by immunoSEQ multiplex PCR. Of 85,000 to 100,000 clones in the sample, around 74% are singletons; the top ten hold around 7%. As to this clone: Its antigen is currently unknown.

Material for sequencing was PBMCs. The sequence was collected from a man aged 35 to 55 in good health and CMV-seropositive. This chain links TRBV10-3 with TRBJ2-1; the D gene is possibly TRBD1 (5 bases). CDR3 amino acids: CAISESGRDYNEQFF. The CDR3 coding sequence is TGTGCCATCAGTGAGTCGGGCAGGGACTACAATGAGCAGTTCTTC.